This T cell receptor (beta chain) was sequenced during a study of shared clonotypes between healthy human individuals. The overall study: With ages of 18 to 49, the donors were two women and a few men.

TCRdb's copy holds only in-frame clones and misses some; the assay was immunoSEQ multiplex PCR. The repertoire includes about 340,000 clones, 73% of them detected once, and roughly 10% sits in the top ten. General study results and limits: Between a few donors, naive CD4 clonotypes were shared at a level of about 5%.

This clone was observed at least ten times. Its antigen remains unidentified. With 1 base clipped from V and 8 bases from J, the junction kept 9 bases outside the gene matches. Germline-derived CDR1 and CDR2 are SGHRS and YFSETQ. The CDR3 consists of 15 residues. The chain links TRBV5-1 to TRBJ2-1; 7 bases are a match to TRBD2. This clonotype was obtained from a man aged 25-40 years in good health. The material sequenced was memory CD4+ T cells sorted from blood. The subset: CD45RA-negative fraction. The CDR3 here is CASSLFGGSEDEQFF. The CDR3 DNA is TGCGCCAGCAGCTTGTTCGGCGGGAGTGAAGATGAGCAGTTCTTC.